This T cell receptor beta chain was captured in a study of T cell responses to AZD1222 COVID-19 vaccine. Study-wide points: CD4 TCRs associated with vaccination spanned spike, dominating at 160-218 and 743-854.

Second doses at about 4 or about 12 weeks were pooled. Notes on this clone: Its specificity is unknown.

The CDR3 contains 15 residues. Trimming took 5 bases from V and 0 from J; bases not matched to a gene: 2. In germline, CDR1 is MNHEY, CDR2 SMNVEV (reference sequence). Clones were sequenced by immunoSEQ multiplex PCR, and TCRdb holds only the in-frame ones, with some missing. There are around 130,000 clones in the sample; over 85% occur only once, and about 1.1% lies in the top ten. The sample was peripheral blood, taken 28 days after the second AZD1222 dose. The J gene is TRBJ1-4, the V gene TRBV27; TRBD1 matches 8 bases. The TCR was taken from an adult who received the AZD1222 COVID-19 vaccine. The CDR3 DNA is TGTGCCAGCAGTGCAGGGGGCGCAACTAATGAAAAACTGTTTTTT. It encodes CASSAGGATNEKLFF.